The source of this T cell receptor (beta chain) is a study of cytomegalovirus exposure and HLA in healthy donors. In the study overall: Samples from HLA-typed donors yielded around 85 million unique TCRs in an early data release. Study-level points and caveats: Analysis was performed later, and it showed HLA-associated TCR beta chains to be more clonally expanded than equally common others. Later analysis suggested links between common viral pathogens and several top significant clusters. A later analysis showed TCR association rates differing by HLA locus, peaking at DRB1 and lowest at HLA-C.

CDR3 length: 16 amino acids. Germline CDR1 SGHRS, CDR2 YFSETQ. V was trimmed by 0 bases and J by 2 bases, leaving 13 bases between them. As to this clone: The antigen is not known.

It was with 60 Vbeta and 13 Jbeta primers that the PCR ran. The table came from immunoSEQ multiplex PCR; TCRdb's copy has only in-frame clones and leaves some out. The sample has under 40,000 clones, 80% seen once. J is TRBJ2-3 and V is TRBV5-1; the D gene is possibly TRBD2 (5 bases). This receptor was obtained from a male donor in good health and CMV-seronegative. The source material was PBMCs. CDR3 protein: CASSLGGIGVTDTQYF. The CDR3 nucleotides read TGCGCCAGCAGCTTGGGAGGGATAGGCGTCACAGATACGCAGTATTTT.